A selection of T cell receptor beta chains follows, all from one sample in a study of regulatory T cells in long-lasting Graves disease. TCRdb re-called the multiplex PCR reads with MiXCR, one entry per CDR3 protein. The sample gives 350,000 to 450,000 distinct CDR3 sequences, more than 20% of which show up once; about 29% is in the top ten. The specimen comprised peripheral blood mononuclear cells (PBMCs), sampled when the disease was refractory, from a patient treated with antithyroid drugs. The receptors derive from a woman between 40 and 50 years old with Graves disease. Each CDR3 is given without its conserved first and last residue.

j_gene	v_gene	CDR3aa
TRBJ2-7	TRBV5-6	ASSKGEHYEQY
TRBJ1-3	TRBV11-2	ASRPDRGGTIY
TRBJ2-7	TRBV28	ASSPGDREIYEQY
TRBJ2-5	TRBV11-2	ASSSPLREGPKETQY
TRBJ1-3	TRBV6-2/TRBV6-3	ASSYSRARY
TRBJ1-4	TRBV5-1	ASSWKQGPNEKLF
TRBJ2-3	TRBV2	ASSLQGPDTQY
TRBJ2-2	TRBV27	ASSFRLAEGPGELF
TRBJ2-7	TRBV20-1	SAREFPDHSYEQY
TRBJ1-1	TRBV18	ASSPLRGGTEAF
TRBJ2-4	TRBV19	ASSIGQTGQNIQY
TRBJ2-4	TRBV5-1	ASSLPLEVAKNIQY
TRBJ1-1	TRBV7-9	ASSLASQVNTEAF
TRBJ1-1	TRBV7-2	ASSPSWMNTEAF
TRBJ1-4	TRBV7-9	ASSGGRGLEKLF
TRBJ1-4	TRBV24-1	ATSDGQVNEKLF
TRBJ2-1	TRBV13	ASSLALEGNEQF
TRBJ2-7	TRBV20-1	SSPSAGQGHYEQY